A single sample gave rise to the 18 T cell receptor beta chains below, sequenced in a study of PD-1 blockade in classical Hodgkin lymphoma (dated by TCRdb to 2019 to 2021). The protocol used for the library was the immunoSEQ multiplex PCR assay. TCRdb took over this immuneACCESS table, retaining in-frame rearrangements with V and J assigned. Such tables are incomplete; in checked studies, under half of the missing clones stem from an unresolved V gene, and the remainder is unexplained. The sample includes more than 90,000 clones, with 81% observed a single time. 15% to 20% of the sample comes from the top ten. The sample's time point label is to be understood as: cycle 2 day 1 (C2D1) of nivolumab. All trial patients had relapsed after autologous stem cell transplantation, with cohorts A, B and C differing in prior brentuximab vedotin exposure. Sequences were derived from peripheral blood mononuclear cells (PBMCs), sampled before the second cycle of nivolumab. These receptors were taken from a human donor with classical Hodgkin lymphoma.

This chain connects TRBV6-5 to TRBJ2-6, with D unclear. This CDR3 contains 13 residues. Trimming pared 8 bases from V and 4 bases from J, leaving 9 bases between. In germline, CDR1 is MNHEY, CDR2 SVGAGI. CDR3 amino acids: CASQRDGANVLTF. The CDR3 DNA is TGTGCCAGCCAGCGTGACGGGGCCAACGTCCTGACTTTC.

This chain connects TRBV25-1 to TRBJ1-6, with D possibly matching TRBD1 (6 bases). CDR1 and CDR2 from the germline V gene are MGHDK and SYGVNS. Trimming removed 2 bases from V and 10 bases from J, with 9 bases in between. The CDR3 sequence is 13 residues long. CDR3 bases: TGTGCCAGCAGTGAAACAGGGTTATCACCCCTCCACTTT. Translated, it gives CASSETGLSPLHF. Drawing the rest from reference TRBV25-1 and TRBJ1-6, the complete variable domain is EADIYQTPRYLVIGTGKKITLECSQTMGHDKMYWYQQDPGMELHLIHYSYGVNSTEKGDLSSESTVSRIRTEHFPLTLESARPSHTSQYLCASSETGLSPLHFGNGTRLTVT.

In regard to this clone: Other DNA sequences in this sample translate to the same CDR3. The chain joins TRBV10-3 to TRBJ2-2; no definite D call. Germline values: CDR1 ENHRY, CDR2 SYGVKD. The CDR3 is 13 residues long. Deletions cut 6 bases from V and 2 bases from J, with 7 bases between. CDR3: CAIRTVNTGELFF. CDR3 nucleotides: TGTGCCATCAGAACAGTTAACACCGGGGAGCTGTTTTTT.

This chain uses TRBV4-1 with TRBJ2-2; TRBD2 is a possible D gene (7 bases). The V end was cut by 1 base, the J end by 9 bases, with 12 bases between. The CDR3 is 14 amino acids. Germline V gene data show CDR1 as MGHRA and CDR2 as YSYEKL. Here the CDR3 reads CASSQVGGRRELFF. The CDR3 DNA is TGCGCCAGCAGCCAAGTGGGGGGGCGGAGGGAGCTGTTTTTT.

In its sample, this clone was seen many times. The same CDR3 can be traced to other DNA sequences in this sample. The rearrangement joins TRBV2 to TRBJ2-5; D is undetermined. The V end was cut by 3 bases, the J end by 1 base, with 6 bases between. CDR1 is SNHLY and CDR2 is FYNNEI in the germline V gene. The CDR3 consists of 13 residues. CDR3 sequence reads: CASSDVSQETQYF. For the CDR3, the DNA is TGTGCCAGCAGTGACGTCAGCCAAGAGACCCAGTACTTC.

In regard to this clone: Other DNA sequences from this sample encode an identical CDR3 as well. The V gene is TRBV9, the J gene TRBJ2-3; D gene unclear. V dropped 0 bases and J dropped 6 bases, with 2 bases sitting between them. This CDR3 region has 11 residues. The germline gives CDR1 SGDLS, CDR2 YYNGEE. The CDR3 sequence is CASSVGDTQYF. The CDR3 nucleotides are TGTGCCAGCAGCGTAGGTGATACGCAGTATTTT.

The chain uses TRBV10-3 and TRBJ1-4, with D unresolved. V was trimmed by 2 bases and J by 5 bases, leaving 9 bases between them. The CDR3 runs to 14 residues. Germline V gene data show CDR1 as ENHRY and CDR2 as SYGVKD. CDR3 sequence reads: CAISEPGINEKLFF. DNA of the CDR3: TGTGCCATCAGTGAGCCCGGGATCAATGAAAAACTGTTTTTT.

In DNA, the CDR3 is TGTGCCATCAGTTGGACAGGGGAGGGAACCGGGGAGCTGTTTTTT. This gives the protein CAISWTGEGTGELFF. The chain joins TRBV10-3 to TRBJ2-2; TRBD1 matches 9 bases. With V trimmed by 5 bases and J by 5 bases, 6 bases remained unmatched. The germline V gene encodes CDR1 ENHRY and CDR2 SYGVKD. The CDR3 is made up of 15 amino acids.

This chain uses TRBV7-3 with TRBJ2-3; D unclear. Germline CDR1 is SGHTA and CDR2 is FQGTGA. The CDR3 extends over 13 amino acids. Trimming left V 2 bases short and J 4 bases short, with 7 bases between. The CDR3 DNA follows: TGTGCCAGCAGCTTACGCGAAGCAGATACGCAGTATTTT. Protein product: CASSLREADTQYF.

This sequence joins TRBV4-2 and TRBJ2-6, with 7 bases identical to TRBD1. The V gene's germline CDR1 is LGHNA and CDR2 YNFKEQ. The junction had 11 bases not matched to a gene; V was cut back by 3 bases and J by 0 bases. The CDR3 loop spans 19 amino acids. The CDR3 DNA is TGTGCCAGCAGCCATCCCCGAGGGGGCGGATCCTCTGGGGCCAACGTCCTGACTTTC. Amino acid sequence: CASSHPRGGGSSGANVLTF.

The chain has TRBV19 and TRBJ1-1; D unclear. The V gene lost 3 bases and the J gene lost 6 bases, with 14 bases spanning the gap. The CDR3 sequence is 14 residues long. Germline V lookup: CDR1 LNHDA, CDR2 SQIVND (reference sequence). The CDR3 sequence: CASSIPTEFSEAFF. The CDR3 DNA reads TGTGCCAGTAGTATTCCCACAGAGTTTTCTGAAGCTTTCTTT.

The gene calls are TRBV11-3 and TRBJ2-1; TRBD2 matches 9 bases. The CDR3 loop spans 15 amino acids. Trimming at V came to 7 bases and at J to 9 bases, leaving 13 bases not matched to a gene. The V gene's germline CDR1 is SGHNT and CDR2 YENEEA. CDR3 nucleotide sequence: TGTGCCAGCACCGAAAAGGCGGGAGGGCGGGGTGAGCAGTTCTTC. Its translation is CASTEKAGGRGEQFF.

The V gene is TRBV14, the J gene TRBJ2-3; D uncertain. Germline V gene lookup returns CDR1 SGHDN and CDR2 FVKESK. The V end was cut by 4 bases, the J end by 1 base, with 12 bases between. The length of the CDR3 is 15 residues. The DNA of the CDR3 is TGTGCCAGCAGCCCCCCGGAGAGAGGCACAGATACGCAGTATTTT. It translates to CASSPPERGTDTQYF.

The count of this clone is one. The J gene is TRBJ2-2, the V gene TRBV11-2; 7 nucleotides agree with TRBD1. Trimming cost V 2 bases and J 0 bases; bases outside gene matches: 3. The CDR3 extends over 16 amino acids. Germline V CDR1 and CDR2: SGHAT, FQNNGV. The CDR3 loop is CASSLQTGTNTGELFF. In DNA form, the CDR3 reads TGTGCCAGCAGCTTACAGACAGGGACGAACACCGGGGAGCTGTTTTTT.

In DNA, the CDR3 is TGTGCCAGCAGTGACCGGGGTAGGGACTATGGCTACACCTTC. Translated, it gives CASSDRGRDYGYTF. This rearrangement joins TRBV27 to TRBJ1-2; D is unresolved. The CDR3 has 14 amino acids. The V and J ends lost 5 bases and 3 bases respectively, with 13 bases between them. Germline values: CDR1 MNHEY, CDR2 SMNVEV (reference sequence).

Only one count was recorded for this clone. CDR3 in DNA: TGTGCCAGTAAAGCGGCAGGTGGGTCGGATGAGCAGTTCTTC. Protein sequence: CASKAAGGSDEQFF. This sequence joins TRBV7-3 and TRBJ2-1; tentatively, D is TRBD2 (5 bases). Per the germline V gene, CDR1 is SGHTA and CDR2 is FQGTGA. V was clipped by 9 bases and J by 8 bases, with 20 bases between them. This CDR3 has 14 amino acids.

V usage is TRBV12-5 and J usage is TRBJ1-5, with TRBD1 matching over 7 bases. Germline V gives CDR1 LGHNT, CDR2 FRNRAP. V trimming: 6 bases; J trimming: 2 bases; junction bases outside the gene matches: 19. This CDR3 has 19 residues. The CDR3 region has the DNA TGTGCTAGTGGAACCCTATCGACTCAACAGGGGAAACGCAATCAGCCCCAGCATTTT. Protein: CASGTLSTQQGKRNQPQHF.

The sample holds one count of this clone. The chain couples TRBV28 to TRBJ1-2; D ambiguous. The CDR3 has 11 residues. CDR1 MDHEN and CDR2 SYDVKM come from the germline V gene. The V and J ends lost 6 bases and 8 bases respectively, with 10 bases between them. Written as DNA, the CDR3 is TGTGCCAGCAGCTCCCCCCGGGGCTACACCTTC. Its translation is CASSSPRGYTF.